These 32 T cell receptor beta chains share one sample of origin, sequenced in a study of T cell responses to AZD1222 COVID-19 vaccine. Produced via immunoSEQ multiplex PCR; TCRdb's table is partial and in-frame only. Of 120,000 or so clones in the sample, 70% to 85% were seen once. The sample in question was peripheral blood, obtained on day 0 of AZD1222 vaccination. The origin of the receptors is an adult in good health.

Only one count was recorded for this clone. The chain combines TRBV7-3 with TRBJ2-3; 10 bases are a match to TRBD1. Germline CDR1 and CDR2: SGHTA and FQGTGA. The CDR3 extends over 18 amino acids. Unmatched junction bases numbered 12, after V lost 5 bases and J lost 1 base. CDR3 coding DNA: TGTGCCAGCAGCCCACAAAGAGGGACAGGGGTTGGCACAGATACGCAGTATTTT. Protein sequence: CASSPQRGTGVGTDTQYF.

The chain combines TRBV2 with TRBJ2-3; no reliable D call. This CDR3 is built from 12 residues. Germline CDR1 is SNHLY and CDR2 is FYNNEI. V lost 5 bases and J 3 bases, leaving 6 bases between the germline ends. CDR3 bases: TGTGCCAGCAGTTCCTCTACAGATACGCAGTATTTT. Protein product: CASSSSTDTQYF.

This chain uses TRBV5-4 with TRBJ1-2; TRBD1 aligns across 10 bases. This CDR3 has 14 residues. Germline V gene data show CDR1 as SGHNT and CDR2 as YYREEE (reference sequence). J was trimmed by 7 bases and V by 4 bases; bases with no gene match: 7. CDR3 nucleotides: TGTGCCAGCAGCCCGGGACAGGGGTTGAGTGGCTACACCTTC. It yields the protein CASSPGQGLSGYTF.

The chain combines TRBV19 with TRBJ1-6; TRBD1 matches at 8 bases. After removal of 8 bases from V and 4 bases from J, the junction contained 7 bases not matched to a gene. Per the germline V gene, CDR1 is LNHDA and CDR2 is SQIVND (reference sequence). This CDR3 is built from 15 residues. CDR3: CASSTGALYNSPLHF. CDR3 coding DNA: TGTGCCAGTTCGACAGGGGCCCTTTATAATTCACCCCTCCACTTT.

The rearrangement joins TRBV28 to TRBJ1-3; D ambiguous. V was trimmed by 7 bases and J by 6 bases, leaving 25 bases between them. The CDR3 spans 17 residues. Germline V gives CDR1 MDHEN, CDR2 SYDVKM. The CDR3 region has the DNA TGTGCCAGCAAAGGCCTGTTACTCAAAGGAGAGGAAAACACCATATATTTT. The encoded protein is CASKGLLLKGEENTIYF.

The chain combines TRBV11-2 with TRBJ1-1; D unclear. This CDR3 has 13 residues. V was cut by 5 bases and J by 1 base, with 8 bases left in between. Germline assignment: CDR1 SGHAT and CDR2 FQNNGV. CDR3 DNA: TGTGCCAGCAGCCCCGCCCAGAACACTGAAGCTTTCTTT. It encodes CASSPAQNTEAFF.

This clone was seen only once. The chain has TRBV6-1 and TRBJ1-2; D may be TRBD1 (5 bases). Germline V lookup: CDR1 MNHNS, CDR2 SASEGT. V shed 1 base and J shed 3 bases, with 12 bases lying between them. The CDR3 runs to 15 residues. The CDR3 nucleotides read TGTGCCAGCAGTGAAGATCATACAGGATACTATGGCTACACCTTC. It yields the protein CASSEDHTGYYGYTF.

The chain recombines TRBV7-9 with TRBJ2-5; perhaps TRBD1 as D (6 bases). Trimming took 5 bases from V and 4 from J, leaving 17 bases between them. The CDR3 length is 15 residues. The germline V gene has CDR1 SEHNR and CDR2 FQNEAQ (reference sequence). Written as DNA, the CDR3 is TGTGCCAGCAGCCCCTCTACAGGGATCGGAGAGACCCAGTACTTC. Translating gives CASSPSTGIGETQYF.

V is TRBV7-8 and J is TRBJ1-1; TRBD1 might be the D (6 bases). V dropped 5 bases and J dropped 2 bases, with 18 bases sitting between them. This CDR3 has 16 amino acids. Germline values: CDR1 SGHVS, CDR2 FQNEAQ. CDR3 nucleotides: TGTGCCAGCAGCATCCGGACAGCGACTCGTAACACTGAAGCTTTCTTT. Its translation: CASSIRTATRNTEAFF.

This chain connects TRBV6-1 to TRBJ1-1; D is ambiguous. The V gene lost 3 bases and the J gene lost 11 bases, with 13 bases spanning the gap. The CDR3 contains 12 residues. CDR1 is MNHNS, CDR2 SASEGT, per germline. CDR3 region: CASSDNTVGAFF. The CDR3 nucleotides read TGTGCCAGCAGTGACAATACGGTCGGGGCTTTCTTT.

J is TRBJ2-6 and V is TRBV5-4; 8 bases map to TRBD2. The CDR3 has 18 amino acids. From germline, CDR1 is SGHNT and CDR2 YYREEE (reference sequence). With 4 bases clipped from V and 2 bases from J, the junction kept 11 bases outside the gene matches. CDR3 DNA: TGTGCCAGCAGCGGACCCCGGGGGGGAACTACTGGGGCCAACGTCCTGACTTTC. Translation: CASSGPRGGTTGANVLTF.

The chain links TRBV7-9 to TRBJ2-7; 12 bases are shared with TRBD1. The V gene end was trimmed by 11 bases and the J gene end by 10 bases; junction bases not matched to a gene: 12. CDR1 and CDR2 (germline): SEHNR, FQNEAQ (reference sequence). CDR3 size: 13 residues. Here the CDR3 reads CAGSVGQGARQYF. In DNA, the CDR3 is TGTGCCGGCTCTGTGGGACAGGGGGCGCGTCAGTACTTC.

V and J are TRBV15 and TRBJ2-1, with D possibly matching TRBD2 (5 bases). Trimming took 8 bases from V and 6 from J, leaving 17 bases between them. From germline, CDR1 is LNHNV and CDR2 YYDKDF (reference sequence). CDR3 length equals 14 residues. The CDR3, as DNA: TGTGCCACCGACGGGTTAGAGGGTTCCAATGAGCAGTTCTTC. This encodes CATDGLEGSNEQFF.

The gene calls are TRBV7-2 and TRBJ2-1, with a tentative D call TRBD1 (6 bases). CDR3 length: 15 amino acids. Trimming stripped 1 base from V and 0 bases from J, with 7 bases between. Germline V gives CDR1 SGHTA, CDR2 FQGNSA. This CDR3 is CASSLVGASYNEQFF. The DNA for the CDR3 is TGTGCCAGCAGCTTAGTGGGGGCCTCCTACAATGAGCAGTTCTTC.

CDR3 region: CASSEGVPGTEAFF. The CDR3 region has the DNA TGTGCCAGCAGCGAAGGGGTACCAGGGACTGAAGCTTTCTTT. The chain links TRBV13 to TRBJ1-1; D perhaps matches TRBD1 (5 bases). The CDR3 length is 14 residues. CDR1 is PRHDT and CDR2 is FYEKMQ in the germline V gene (reference sequence). The V end was cut by 5 bases, the J end by 5 bases, with 15 bases between.

The chain employs TRBV28 and TRBJ1-2; a possible D gene is TRBD1 (6 bases). Trimming cost V 9 bases and J 5 bases, with 28 bases left between them. The CDR3 length is 17 residues. Germline CDR1 MDHEN, CDR2 SYDVKM. The CDR3 spells CASDLRDNGSPRYGYTF. For the CDR3, the DNA is TGTGCCAGTGACCTGAGGGACAATGGTTCTCCAAGGTATGGCTACACCTTC.

The chain carries TRBV4-2 and TRBJ1-4; D is unresolved. V was cut by 4 bases and J by 1 base, with 19 bases left in between. The germline gives CDR1 LGHNA, CDR2 YNFKEQ. This CDR3 contains 18 residues. The CDR3, as DNA: TGTGCCAGCAGCCTCCCAGTCCGGGAAATAGGAACTAATGAAAAACTGTTTTTT. It encodes CASSLPVREIGTNEKLFF.

The rearrangement uses TRBV7-9 and TRBJ1-6; possible D gene TRBD1, 6 bases. In germline, CDR1 is SEHNR, CDR2 FQNEAQ (reference sequence). Trimming removed 1 base from V and 10 bases from J, with 11 bases in between. The CDR3 length is 14 residues. The CDR3 here is CASSLGTGRSPLHF. The CDR3 region has the DNA TGTGCCAGCAGCTTAGGAACAGGGCGGTCACCCCTCCACTTT. Full variable domain (rest looked up from reference TRBV7-9 and TRBJ1-6): DTGVSQNPRHKITKRGQNVTFRCDPISEHNRLYWYRQTLGQGPEFLTYFQNEAQLEKSRLLSDRFSAERPKGSFSTLEIQRTEQGDSAMYLCASSLGTGRSPLHFGNGTRLTVT.

J is TRBJ1-1 and V is TRBV2; D is unresolved. From germline, CDR1 is SNHLY and CDR2 FYNNEI. V lost 8 bases and J lost 0, with 16 bases in between. This CDR3 region has 15 residues. The CDR3: CASRLSKVMNTEAFF. As DNA, the CDR3 is TGTGCCAGCCGGTTATCGAAGGTCATGAACACTGAAGCTTTCTTT.

This clone was seen just once. This chain uses TRBV12-3 or TRBV12-4 with TRBJ1-6; D is unclear. The V end lost 3 bases, the J end lost 10 bases, and 10 bases lay between the germline ends. The CDR3 loop spans 13 amino acids. CDR3 coding DNA: TGTGCCAGCAGTTTGAGAGAGCGGTCACCCCTCCACTTT. Translated: CASSLRERSPLHF.

The chain is built from TRBV27 and TRBJ2-5; D remains ambiguous. The CDR3 loop spans 13 amino acids. Trimming pared 5 bases from V and 5 bases from J, leaving 12 bases between. CDR1 is MNHEY and CDR2 is SMNVEV in the germline V gene (reference sequence). The DNA for the CDR3 is TGTGCCAGCAGTATGGTAGATTCGGAGACCCAGTACTTC. It specifies CASSMVDSETQYF.

J is TRBJ2-3 and V is TRBV5-6, with D perhaps matching TRBD2 (5 bases). This CDR3 spans 15 amino acids. V gave up 4 bases and J gave up 2 bases, with 14 bases separating them. Germline V gene sequence: CDR1 SGHDT, CDR2 YYEEEE. DNA for the CDR3: TGTGCCAGCAGCGCTGGTGCGGGCCTCACAGATACGCAGTATTTT. Its protein is CASSAGAGLTDTQYF.

J is TRBJ2-2 and V is TRBV6-5; possibly TRBD1 for D (5 bases). V was pared by 2 bases and J by 5 bases, with 9 bases between. The germline CDR1 and CDR2 sequences are MNHEY and SVGAGI. The CDR3 length is 14 residues. The CDR3 spells CASSYGAGTGELFF. The CDR3 DNA is TGTGCCAGCAGTTACGGGGCAGGAACCGGGGAGCTGTTTTTT.

The chain carries TRBV27 and TRBJ1-5; D is uncertain. Germline assignment: CDR1 MNHEY and CDR2 SMNVEV (reference sequence). Trimming shortened V by 5 bases and J by 9 bases, and 14 bases separated the two germline ends. The CDR3 has 13 residues. This chain's CDR3 is CASSPSALGPQHF. CDR3 DNA: TGTGCCAGCAGTCCGTCGGCGCTAGGGCCCCAGCATTTT.

This sequence joins TRBV29-1 and TRBJ2-7; D possibly corresponds to TRBD2 (5 bases). Germline CDR1 and CDR2: SQVTM and ANQGSEA. V gave up 4 bases and J gave up 2 bases, with 9 bases separating them. This CDR3 spans 12 amino acids. The CDR3 loop is CSVGTEPYEQYF. CDR3 sequence (DNA): TGCAGCGTTGGGACTGAACCCTACGAGCAGTACTTC.

The chain combines TRBV20-1 with TRBJ1-4, with 7 bases lining up with TRBD1. After removal of 3 bases from V and 7 bases from J, the junction contained 8 bases not matched to a gene. CDR1 is DFQATT, CDR2 SNEGSKA, per germline (reference sequence). The CDR3 sequence is 14 residues long. CDR3 sequence reads: CSASLGGASEKLFF. The CDR3 DNA follows: TGCAGTGCTAGTTTAGGGGGCGCGAGTGAAAAACTGTTTTTT.

The V call is TRBV7-2, the J call TRBJ2-1; the D is unclear. The germline V gene has CDR1 SGHTA and CDR2 FQGNSA. The V and J ends lost 2 bases and 0 bases respectively, with 8 bases between them. The CDR3 is 15 amino acids. CDR3 protein: CASSLIQSSYNEQFF. The CDR3 coding sequence is TGTGCCAGCAGCTTAATACAGAGCTCCTACAATGAGCAGTTCTTC. Full variable domain (remainder filled in from reference TRBV7-2 and TRBJ2-1): GAGVSQSPSNKVTEKGKDVELRCDPISGHTALYWYRQSLGQGLEFLIYFQGNSAPDKSGLPSDRFSAERTGGSVSTLTIQRTQQEDSAVYLCASSLIQSSYNEQFFGPGTRLTVL.

J is TRBJ1-1 and V is TRBV7-2; D possibly corresponds to TRBD1 (6 bases). The CDR3 sequence is 14 residues long. CDR1 and CDR2 from the germline V gene are SGHTA and FQGNSA. Deletions cut 6 bases from V and 5 bases from J, with 16 bases between. The CDR3 region is CASSSGDFGTEAFF. The CDR3 coding sequence is TGTGCCAGCAGTTCAGGGGATTTCGGTACTGAAGCTTTCTTT.

This clone has a single count. Other DNA sequences in this specimen translate into the identical CDR3. The chain is built from TRBV11-3 and TRBJ1-1; the match to TRBD1 covers 7 bases. Germline CDR1 reads SGHNT; CDR2 reads YENEEA. This CDR3 comprises 13 residues. Trimming took 3 bases from V and 5 from J; bases not matched to a gene: 3. The CDR3 nucleotides are TGTGCCAGCAGCTTTTCACAGGGGACTGAAGCTTTCTTT. Protein: CASSFSQGTEAFF.

CDR3 region: CASSVKSQNTEAFF. CDR3 nucleotides: TGCGCCAGCAGTGTGAAGTCGCAGAACACTGAAGCTTTCTTT. This sequence joins TRBV10-1 and TRBJ1-1, with no clear D. Trimming cost V 4 bases and J 1 base, with 10 bases left between them. Germline V gene data show CDR1 as WNHNN and CDR2 as SYGVQD (reference sequence). This CDR3 has 14 amino acids.

This chain joins TRBV4-2 and TRBJ2-5; D is tentatively TRBD1 or TRBD2 (6 bases each). The germline CDR1 and CDR2 sequences are LGHNA and YNFKEQ. V was trimmed by 0 bases and J by 5 bases, leaving 13 bases between them. The CDR3 has 15 residues. As DNA, the CDR3 is TGTGCCAGCAGCCAAGATTACGGGGGCACCGAGACCCAGTACTTC. It is translated as CASSQDYGGTETQYF.

Regarding this clone: The junction departs from the called germline gene at one end, perhaps through a read error. This chain connects TRBV2 to TRBJ2-5; the D gene could be TRBD1 or TRBD2 (6 bases each). The germline gives CDR1 SNHLY, CDR2 FYNNEI. The CDR3 covers 13 residues. The CDR3 sequence is CASVRGAQGTQYF. DNA of the CDR3: TGTGCCAGCGTAAGGGGGGCCCAAGGGACCCAGTACTTC.